The next 9 T cell receptor beta chains were all read from a single sample in a study of blood T cell repertoires in COVID-19. Assay used: immunoSEQ multiplex PCR; TCRdb lists only in-frame clones, some missing. The sample lists fewer than 120,000 clones, 60% to 80% seen once, with 16% in the top ten. What was sequenced was peripheral blood. Source of these receptors: a woman of 80 years or more with active or convalescent COVID-19.

The chain combines TRBV18 with TRBJ2-3, with D possibly TRBD2 on 6 matching bases. Trimming stripped 3 bases from V and 1 base from J, with 11 bases between. CDR3 length: 15 amino acids. CDR1 KGHSH and CDR2 LQKENI come from the germline V gene. The CDR3: CASSPLLAGTDTQYF. CDR3 bases: TGTGCCAGCTCACCTTTACTAGCAGGCACAGATACGCAGTATTTT.

V gene TRBV19 combines with J gene TRBJ2-5; a possible D gene is TRBD2 (5 bases). Germline V gives CDR1 LNHDA, CDR2 SQIVND (reference sequence). The CDR3 loop spans 15 amino acids. Trimming stripped 8 bases from V and 4 bases from J, with 20 bases between. CDR3 nucleotides: TGTGCCAGTGCAGATCGGTCCGGCCGGGGAGAGACCCAGTACTTC. Encoded protein: CASADRSGRGETQYF.

The chain couples TRBV9 to TRBJ2-7, with 13 nucleotides matching TRBD2. The CDR3 is made up of 15 amino acids. In germline, CDR1 is SGDLS, CDR2 YYNGEE. Trimming at V came to 4 bases and at J to 2 bases, leaving 3 bases not matched to a gene. CDR3 sequence (DNA): TGTGCCAGCAGCTTGGGACTAGCGGGGCCCTACGAGCAGTACTTC. Encoded protein: CASSLGLAGPYEQYF.

This clone was found a few times. The rearrangement uses TRBV14 and TRBJ2-5, with 8 positions matching TRBD2. CDR1 is SGHDN and CDR2 is FVKESK in the germline V gene. CDR3 length: 15 amino acids. The trim removed 2 bases at V and 2 bases at J, leaving 4 bases unmatched. CDR3 DNA sequence: TGTGCCAGCAGCCAAACAATAGCGGGGCAAGAGACCCAGTACTTC. Translating it yields CASSQTIAGQETQYF.

The V gene is TRBV7-8, the J gene TRBJ1-1; D remains ambiguous. The ends were cut back, 4 bases at V and 5 bases at J, with 11 bases in the middle. CDR1 SGHVS and CDR2 FQNEAQ come from the germline V gene. The CDR3 length is 13 residues. CDR3 nucleotide sequence: TGTGCCAGCAGCTCGCAAGGCGGGACTGAAGCTTTCTTT. This translates into CASSSQGGTEAFF.

The rearrangement joins TRBV30 to TRBJ2-3, with a tentative D call TRBD1 (5 bases). Germline CDR1 and CDR2: GTSNPN and SVGIG (reference sequence). The V gene lost 3 bases and the J gene lost 5 bases, with 9 bases spanning the gap. This CDR3 has 12 residues. CDR3 protein: CAWSSRGDTQYF. The CDR3 DNA is TGTGCCTGGAGCTCTAGGGGAGATACGCAGTATTTT.

This chain joins TRBV4-3 and TRBJ2-3; D ambiguous. The V gene's germline CDR1 is LGHNA and CDR2 YSLEER. V gave up 0 bases and J gave up 0 bases, with 10 bases separating them. The CDR3 is made up of 16 amino acids. The CDR3 DNA follows: TGCGCCAGCAGCCAAGATAGTCGTGCCAGCACAGATACGCAGTATTTT. Residues: CASSQDSRASTDTQYF.

This clone was observed a handful of times. The J gene is TRBJ2-3, the V gene TRBV5-4; tentatively, D is TRBD2 (6 bases). Deletions cut 4 bases from V and 0 bases from J, with 12 bases between. This CDR3 region has 15 residues. Germline CDR1 reads SGHNT; CDR2 reads YYREEE (reference sequence). Written as DNA, the CDR3 is TGTGCCAGCAGCCGGACTATATTTAGCACAGATACGCAGTATTTT. Translation gives CASSRTIFSTDTQYF.

The V and J genes are TRBV12-3 or TRBV12-4 and TRBJ1-3; D unresolved. V lost 7 bases and J 7 bases, leaving 11 bases between the germline ends. This CDR3 is built from 12 residues. CDR3 loop: CASTTPRNTIYF. As DNA, the CDR3 is TGTGCCAGCACCACCCCCCGGAACACCATATATTTT.